Reported below is one T cell receptor beta chain. Its target is unknown. This sample was taken from a study of cytomegalovirus exposure and HLA in healthy donors. Overall study context: Approximately 81% of a few hundred genotyped donors fell in the Caucasian-associated ancestry cluster.

Germline V gene lookup returns CDR1 MGHRA and CDR2 YSYEKL. CDR3 length: 13 amino acids. V gave up 3 bases and J gave up 0 bases, with 5 bases separating them. With 60 Vbeta and 13 Jbeta primers, the PCR was carried out. Some clones are missing from TCRdb's copy, which holds only in-frame ones; the method was immunoSEQ multiplex PCR. The profile shows around 84,000 clones, roughly four fifths of them singletons. Whole-study findings and limits: Researchers reportedly found TCR beta sequences accurately predicted most subjects' HLA-A and HLA-B alleles.

This clonotype was obtained from a human donor in good health. The sample consisted of PBMCs. This chain connects TRBV4-1 to TRBJ1-1, with D tentatively TRBD1 (5 bases). The CDR3 here is CASSQTVNTEAFF. The DNA of the CDR3 is TGCGCCAGCAGCCAGACAGTGAACACTGAAGCTTTCTTT.